The rows below give T cell receptor beta chains drawn from one sample of a study of blood T cells in healthy people across ages. TCRdb re-called the 5' RACE reads with MiXCR, one entry per CDR3 protein. The table records 550,000 to 650,000 distinct CDR3 sequences, about 27% of them present only once. The same sample was also used in a study of T cells of mothers and their children.

Sequences were obtained from blood. Receptor source: a boy aged 2-9 years in good health. Each CDR3 is given with its conserved first and last residue. Fields, in order: J gene, D gene, V gene, clone size, CDR3 protein, CDR3 DNA. The D gene is left open where the match is weak. Part of the rows lack a size; the others show once, few, many or a class for expanded clones.

J gene: TRBJ2-1; D gene: NA; V gene: TRBV12-3/TRBV12-4; clone size: NA; CDR3 protein: CASSASRLGDNEQFF; CDR3 DNA: TGTGCCAGCAGTGCCTCTAGGTTAGGGGACAATGAGCAGTTCTTC
J gene: TRBJ2-5; D gene: NA; V gene: TRBV5-1; clone size: NA; CDR3 protein: CASSLTGTSQETQYF; CDR3 DNA: TGCGCCAGCAGCTTGACAGGGACTTCGCAAGAGACCCAGTACTTC
J gene: TRBJ2-3; D gene: NA; V gene: TRBV6-6; clone size: NA; CDR3 protein: CASSYSLVSDTQYF; CDR3 DNA: TGTGCCAGCAGTTACTCCCTAGTGTCAGATACGCAGTATTTT
J gene: TRBJ1-1; D gene: NA; V gene: TRBV29-1; clone size: NA; CDR3 protein: CSVVTSTEAFF; CDR3 DNA: TGCAGCGTCGTTACAAGCACTGAAGCTTTCTTT
J gene: TRBJ1-2; D gene: NA; V gene: TRBV7-2; clone size: NA; CDR3 protein: CASSQTSRGGYTF; CDR3 DNA: TGTGCCAGCAGCCAAACCTCCAGGGGCGGCTACACCTTC
J gene: TRBJ2-4; D gene: NA; V gene: TRBV6-1; clone size: few; CDR3 protein: CASSPSVMGAKNIQYF; CDR3 DNA: TGTGCCAGCAGTCCGAGTGTGATGGGGGCCAAAAACATTCAGTACTTC
J gene: TRBJ2-1; D gene: NA; V gene: TRBV25-1; clone size: NA; CDR3 protein: CASSERGGGFEQFF; CDR3 DNA: TGTGCCAGCAGTGAAAGGGGAGGGGGGTTCGAGCAGTTCTTC
J gene: TRBJ2-7; D gene: NA; V gene: TRBV20-1; clone size: NA; CDR3 protein: CSANTYDSYEQYF; CDR3 DNA: TGCAGTGCTAACACCTACGACTCCTACGAGCAGTACTTC
J gene: TRBJ2-3; D gene: NA; V gene: TRBV2; clone size: NA; CDR3 protein: CASSVWLYTDTQYF; CDR3 DNA: TGTGCCAGCAGTGTATGGCTTTACACAGATACGCAGTATTTT
J gene: TRBJ1-4; D gene: TRBD1; V gene: TRBV20-1; clone size: NA; CDR3 protein: CSARDPRGPNEKLFF; CDR3 DNA: TGCAGTGCTAGAGATCCCAGGGGGCCCAATGAAAAACTGTTTTTT
J gene: TRBJ2-2; D gene: NA; V gene: TRBV28; clone size: few; CDR3 protein: CASSRTGDLFF; CDR3 DNA: TGTGCCAGCAGTCGAACCGGGGATCTGTTTTTT
J gene: TRBJ2-1; D gene: TRBD2; V gene: TRBV20-1; clone size: few; CDR3 protein: CSAPLAGAYNEQFF; CDR3 DNA: TGCAGTGCCCCACTAGCGGGGGCGTACAATGAGCAGTTCTTC
J gene: TRBJ2-5; D gene: TRBD2; V gene: TRBV7-2; clone size: many; CDR3 protein: CASSSTSGGETQYF; CDR3 DNA: TGTGCCAGCAGCTCGACTAGCGGGGGAGAGACCCAGTACTTC
J gene: TRBJ1-6; D gene: TRBD1; V gene: TRBV6-5; clone size: NA; CDR3 protein: CASSRGTGKNSPLHF; CDR3 DNA: TGTGCCAGCAGTCGAGGGACAGGGAAGAATTCACCCCTCCACTTT
J gene: TRBJ1-4; D gene: NA; V gene: TRBV9; clone size: NA; CDR3 protein: CASSVGPAVTNEKLFF; CDR3 DNA: TGTGCCAGCAGCGTAGGGCCAGCCGTCACTAATGAAAAACTGTTTTTT
J gene: TRBJ2-5; D gene: TRBD2; V gene: TRBV9; clone size: few; CDR3 protein: CASSSSGGWEETQYF; CDR3 DNA: TGTGCCAGCAGCTCTAGCGGGGGTTGGGAAGAGACCCAGTACTTC
J gene: TRBJ2-1; D gene: TRBD2; V gene: TRBV6-4; clone size: few; CDR3 protein: CASRTTSGGGFF; CDR3 DNA: TGTGCCAGCAGGACGACTAGCGGGGGCGGGTTCTTC
J gene: TRBJ2-5; D gene: NA; V gene: TRBV15; clone size: NA; CDR3 protein: CATSPEVVETQYF; CDR3 DNA: TGTGCCACCAGCCCAGAAGTGGTAGAGACCCAGTACTTC
J gene: TRBJ1-6; D gene: TRBD1; V gene: TRBV2; clone size: few; CDR3 protein: CASSEDRVSPLHF; CDR3 DNA: TGTGCCAGCAGTGAGGACAGGGTTTCACCCCTCCACTTT
J gene: TRBJ2-5; D gene: NA; V gene: TRBV20-1; clone size: few; CDR3 protein: CSAIGTETQYF; CDR3 DNA: TGCAGTGCTATTGGTACGGAGACCCAGTACTTC
J gene: TRBJ1-3; D gene: TRBD1; V gene: TRBV12-3/TRBV12-4; clone size: NA; CDR3 protein: CASGGDRAGNTIYF; CDR3 DNA: TGTGCCAGCGGCGGAGACAGGGCGGGAAACACCATATATTTT
J gene: TRBJ1-4; D gene: NA; V gene: TRBV28; clone size: NA; CDR3 protein: CASRRPTAGQREKLFF; CDR3 DNA: TGTGCCAGCAGACGCCCGACGGCAGGGCAGAGGGAAAAACTGTTTTTT
J gene: TRBJ2-7; D gene: TRBD1; V gene: TRBV11-2; clone size: few; CDR3 protein: CASSFAQGEVNEQYF; CDR3 DNA: TGTGCCAGCAGCTTCGCACAGGGGGAAGTCAACGAGCAGTACTTC
J gene: TRBJ2-3; D gene: TRBD1; V gene: TRBV5-1; clone size: few; CDR3 protein: CASSPTPLTGGDTQYF; CDR3 DNA: TGCGCCAGCAGCCCCACCCCATTAACAGGGGGAGATACGCAGTATTTT
J gene: TRBJ2-7; D gene: NA; V gene: TRBV12-5; clone size: NA; CDR3 protein: CASGLVLRTVSYEQYF; CDR3 DNA: TGTGCTAGTGGTTTGGTACTGAGGACAGTCTCCTACGAGCAGTACTTC
J gene: TRBJ2-5; D gene: TRBD2; V gene: TRBV10-3; clone size: NA; CDR3 protein: CAISRLAGETQYF; CDR3 DNA: TGTGCCATCAGCCGACTAGCTGGCGAGACCCAGTACTTC
J gene: TRBJ2-3; D gene: TRBD2; V gene: TRBV20-1; clone size: few; CDR3 protein: CSANSGIFGFSDTQYF; CDR3 DNA: TGCAGTGCTAATAGCGGGATATTTGGTTTTTCAGATACGCAGTATTTT
J gene: TRBJ2-7; D gene: NA; V gene: TRBV14; clone size: NA; CDR3 protein: CASSHISGASYEQYF; CDR3 DNA: TGTGCCAGCAGCCACATTAGTGGAGCGTCCTACGAGCAGTACTTC
J gene: TRBJ1-4; D gene: NA; V gene: TRBV20-1; clone size: few; CDR3 protein: CSAKQGPNEKLFF; CDR3 DNA: TGCAGTGCTAAACAGGGCCCTAATGAAAAACTGTTTTTT
J gene: TRBJ2-7; D gene: NA; V gene: TRBV11-2; clone size: once; CDR3 protein: CASSFPGVNYEQYF; CDR3 DNA: TGTGCCAGCAGCTTCCCAGGAGTAAATTACGAGCAGTACTTC
J gene: TRBJ1-2; D gene: NA; V gene: TRBV29-1; clone size: NA; CDR3 protein: CSVITGMGYGYTF; CDR3 DNA: TGCAGCGTGATAACAGGGATGGGCTATGGCTACACCTTC
J gene: TRBJ2-7; D gene: TRBD1; V gene: TRBV12-3/TRBV12-4; clone size: NA; CDR3 protein: CASSLAIRDRGHEQYF; CDR3 DNA: TGTGCCAGCAGTTTAGCCATCCGGGACAGGGGTCACGAGCAGTACTTC
J gene: TRBJ2-3; D gene: NA; V gene: TRBV7-7; clone size: NA; CDR3 protein: CASSLGDTGTDTRYF; CDR3 DNA: TGTGCTAGCAGCTTAGGGGACACCGGCACAGACACGCGGTATTTT
J gene: TRBJ2-5; D gene: TRBD2; V gene: TRBV12-3/TRBV12-4; clone size: NA; CDR3 protein: CASRSKTSGGTGTQYF; CDR3 DNA: TGTGCCAGCAGATCAAAGACTAGCGGGGGGACCGGGACCCAGTACTTC
J gene: TRBJ2-7; D gene: NA; V gene: TRBV7-3; clone size: few; CDR3 protein: CASSKDRWSYEQYF; CDR3 DNA: TGTGCCAGCAGCAAGGACAGATGGTCCTACGAGCAGTACTTC
J gene: TRBJ2-2; D gene: NA; V gene: TRBV12-3/TRBV12-4; clone size: NA; CDR3 protein: CASSGTPQTGELFF; CDR3 DNA: TGTGCCAGCAGCGGGACTCCCCAAACCGGGGAGCTGTTTTTT
J gene: TRBJ2-1; D gene: TRBD2; V gene: TRBV19; clone size: NA; CDR3 protein: CASSIRLAGTLEQFF; CDR3 DNA: TGTGCCAGTAGTATAAGACTAGCGGGGACCCTCGAGCAGTTCTTC
J gene: TRBJ2-5; D gene: TRBD2; V gene: TRBV4-2; clone size: NA; CDR3 protein: CASSPERGRETQYF; CDR3 DNA: TGTGCCAGCAGCCCAGAGCGGGGTAGGGAGACCCAGTACTTC
J gene: TRBJ1-4; D gene: TRBD1; V gene: TRBV12-3/TRBV12-4; clone size: few; CDR3 protein: CASSETGPNEKLFF; CDR3 DNA: TGTGCCAGCAGCGAGACAGGGCCTAATGAAAAACTGTTTTTT
J gene: TRBJ2-1; D gene: NA; V gene: TRBV2; clone size: NA; CDR3 protein: CASIRLIFNEQFF; CDR3 DNA: TGTGCCAGCATTCGGCTAATCTTCAATGAGCAGTTCTTC